This T cell receptor beta chain was recovered during a study of OX40 agonist ivuxolimab in advanced cancers. Overall study: Of the patients, three showed partial responses, one with hepatocellular carcinoma and two with cutaneous melanoma.

Of note for this clone: Its matching antigen is unknown.

V lost 5 bases to trimming and J lost 4 bases; unmatched junction nucleotides: 12. Germline V gene data show CDR1 as MDHEN and CDR2 as SYDVKM. CDR3 length: 16 residues. Study observations and caveats: Low levels of normalized T-cell clonal expansion also appeared in some nonresponders. Expanded peripheral T-cell antigen specificity went undetermined. In general, CD8+ T cells held more expanded clones than CD4+ did, on average.

Method: immunoSEQ multiplex PCR; TCRdb's copy keeps in-frame clones and lacks some. The table lists 45,000 to 65,000 clones, approximately 79% of them singletons. This chain connects TRBV28 to TRBJ2-5, with 8 bases aligning to TRBD2. This specimen consisted of CD4+ or CD8+ T cells sorted from blood, obtained in a trial of the OX40 agonist ivuxolimab. The TCR sequence derives from an adult with an advanced solid tumor such as melanoma, head and neck, liver or kidney cancer. The CDR3 bases are TGTGCCAGCAGTCTCCGGGGGGGCGGGAGACCAGAGACCCAGTACTTC. Its translation is CASSLRGGGRPETQYF. Based on the CDR3 plus reference TRBV28 and TRBJ2-5, the full variable domain is DVKVTQSSRYLVKRTGEKVFLECVQDMDHENMFWYRQDPGLGLRLIYFSYDVKMKEKGDIPEGYSVSREKKERFSLILESASTNQTSMYLCASSLRGGGRPETQYFGPGTRLLVL.